The clone carrying this T cell receptor beta chain was recorded a few times. Antigen: not known. Clones were read by immunoSEQ multiplex PCR, and TCRdb kept only the in-frame ones, dropping some. The data hold approximately 220,000 clones, with 87% observed a single time. This record belongs to a study of cytomegalovirus exposure and HLA in healthy donors. Study-wide findings and caveats: CMV antigen specificity was confirmed in vitro for three CMV-associated chains. Fewer than 200 TCR beta chains were listed as cytomegalovirus-associated.

V was shortened by 1 base and J by 2 bases, with 7 bases between the two germline ends. The CDR3 spans 13 residues. CDR1 is SGHDT and CDR2 is YYEEEE in the germline V gene. The sequence came from a man aged 18 to 35 in good health and CMV-seronegative. The sequencing input was PBMCs. The chain is built from TRBV5-6 and TRBJ2-7; D may be TRBD2 (5 bases). The CDR3 DNA is TGTGCCAGCAGCTTGAGACTACCCTACGAGCAGTACTTC. Its protein product is CASSLRLPYEQYF.